These 12 T cell receptor beta chains originate from one sample sequenced in a study of Graves' ophthalmopathy and Graves' hyperthyroidism. From RNA, the CDR3 regions of TCR beta chains were amplified and sequenced. Investigators did first-round RT-PCR with HTBI primers, then second-round multiplex PCR. TCRdb processed the multiplex PCR reads anew with MiXCR; each CDR3 protein has one entry. Among 200,000 to 250,000 distinct CDR3 sequences, around 50% were seen once, and the ten largest hold about half. Material for sequencing was peripheral blood. The receptors shown here come from an adult man with Graves' ophthalmopathy.

This clonotype was seen repeatedly, ten times or more. V is TRBV7-2 and J is TRBJ2-5; no definite D call. This CDR3 spans 11 amino acids. Germline V CDR1 and CDR2: SGHTA, FQGNSA. With 7 bases removed from V and 4 bases from J, the gap between germline ends came to 7 bases. This CDR3 is CASTSSETQYF. The CDR3 region has the DNA TGTGCCAGCACCTCCTCAGAGACCCAGTACTTC.

The CDR3 loop is CASSLEPSASYEQYF. The CDR3 region has the DNA TGTGCCAGCAGTTTAGAGCCTAGCGCTTCCTACGAGCAGTACTTC. This chain uses TRBV6-6 with TRBJ2-7, with a weak D call TRBD2 (6 bases). The V end was cut by 4 bases, the J end by 1 base, with 14 bases between. CDR3 length equals 15 residues. Germline V gene lookup returns CDR1 MNHNY and CDR2 SVGAGI (reference sequence).

The V gene is TRBV29-1, the J gene TRBJ1-1, with D tentatively TRBD1 (5 bases). The CDR3 loop spans 13 amino acids. V was clipped by 1 base and J by 1 base, with 7 bases between them. CDR1 is SQVTM, CDR2 ANQGSEA, per germline. In DNA form, the CDR3 reads TGCAGCGTTGAAGGGGGGGAGAACACTGAAGCTTTCTTT. It yields the protein CSVEGGENTEAFF.

This clonotype was counted only a few times. Germline and junction disagree at one end, which may indicate a read error. The genes are TRBV24-1 and TRBJ2-7; 9 nucleotides line up with TRBD1. CDR1 KGHDR and CDR2 SFDVKD come from the germline V gene. The CDR3 is 15 residues long. In nucleotides, the CDR3 is TGTGCCAGCAGTTACCTAAGGGACAGGGCCTACGAGCAGTACTTC. Its protein is CASSYLRDRAYEQYF.

This chain connects TRBV10-3 to TRBJ2-7; a possible D gene is TRBD2 (7 bases). CDR1 and CDR2 from the germline V gene are ENHRY and SYGVKD. The CDR3 runs 17 residues. With 6 bases removed from V and 0 bases from J, the gap between germline ends came to 21 bases. The CDR3 DNA reads TGTGCCATCAGACCCCGGGGGCTAGCGGACAGCTCCTACGAGCAGTACTTC. This sequence encodes CAIRPRGLADSSYEQYF.

This clonotype was detected a few times. The chain is built from TRBV19 and TRBJ2-6; TRBD1 might be the D (6 bases). V was pared by 7 bases and J by 0 bases, with 13 bases between. The germline V gene has CDR1 LNHDA and CDR2 SQIVND (reference sequence). This CDR3 is built from 16 residues. The chain's CDR3 is CASTSQQGSGANVLTF. CDR3 bases: TGTGCCAGTACCTCGCAACAGGGCTCTGGGGCCAACGTCCTGACTTTC.

The rearrangement uses TRBV12-3 or TRBV12-4 and TRBJ2-7; D gene ambiguous. The closer fit of TRBJ2-5 to the DNA end suggests the J call may be wrong. This CDR3 region has 15 residues. DNA of the CDR3: TGTGCCAGCAGTTACCCCGGGTTAAGCCAAGAGACCCAGTACTTC. This codes for CASSYPGLSQETQYF.

This clonotype came up many times. This chain joins TRBV7-8 and TRBJ2-7; 12 bases align to TRBD1. V was pared by 5 bases and J by 7 bases, with 6 bases of the junction left unmatched. The CDR3 has 14 amino acids. Germline V gives CDR1 SGHVS, CDR2 FQNEAQ. CDR3 nucleotides: TGTGCCAGCAGCCTGGGACAGGGGGCGTGGGAGCAGTACTTC. It translates to CASSLGQGAWEQYF.

The chain links TRBV5-8 to TRBJ2-7, with D possibly being TRBD1 (5 bases). The germline V and J ends were trimmed by 7 bases and 2 bases, with 13 bases remaining between them. This CDR3 comprises 13 residues. Germline values: CDR1 SGHTS, CDR2 YDEGEE. The CDR3 DNA sequence: TGTGCCAGCTCTGCTCTGGGGCCCTACGAGCAGTACTTC. The encoded protein is CASSALGPYEQYF. The full variable domain, rest sourced from reference TRBV5-8 and TRBJ2-7, is EAGVTQSPTHLIKTRGQQATLRCSPISGHTSVYWYQQALGLGLQFLLWYDEGEERNRGNFPPRFSGRQFPNYSSELNVNALELEDSALYLCASSALGPYEQYFGPGTRLTVT.

This clonotype was seen more than once but under ten times. J is TRBJ1-3 and V is TRBV10-3; D gene unclear. The CDR3 consists of 14 residues. Germline values: CDR1 ENHRY, CDR2 SYGVKD. V shed 0 bases and J shed 9 bases, with 12 bases lying between them. The CDR3 is CAISESVQRATIYF. The CDR3 region has the DNA TGTGCCATCAGTGAGTCTGTACAGCGCGCCACCATATATTTT.

This chain links TRBV29-1 with TRBJ1-4, with TRBD1 matching 11 bases. Looked up from germline, CDR1 is SQVTM and CDR2 is ANQGSEA. V was pared by 7 bases and J by 11 bases, with 9 bases of the junction left unmatched. This CDR3 contains 13 residues. The CDR3 nucleotides are TGCAGCGCCGGAGGACAGGGGGCAGGGAAACTGTTTTTT. It translates to CSAGGQGAGKLFF.

This clonotype was picked up a small number of times. This chain connects TRBV20-1 to TRBJ1-2; D call uncertain. In germline, CDR1 is DFQATT, CDR2 SNEGSKA (reference sequence). V dropped 1 base and J dropped 7 bases, with 16 bases sitting between them. The CDR3 length is 14 residues. The CDR3 loop is CSARAQWGSGGYTF. CDR3 sequence (DNA): TGCAGTGCTAGAGCTCAGTGGGGATCAGGTGGCTACACCTTC.